The clone carrying this TCR beta chain was picked up a small number of times. This sample is drawn from a study of regulatory T cells in long-lasting Graves disease. Combining iRepertoire HTBI primers with Arm-PCR of CDR3 regions, the authors built TCR beta libraries. TCRdb reanalysed the multiplex PCR reads using MiXCR and keeps one entry per CDR3 protein. This sample has about 330,000 distinct CDR3 sequences, with under 20% found just once. This CDR3 is 12 amino acids long. The germline V and J ends were trimmed by 5 bases and 6 bases, with 8 bases remaining between them. In germline, CDR1 is SGHTA, CDR2 FQGTGA. As for time point: newly diagnosed GD, antithyroid drugs for less than 3 months. Making the TCR library involved RNA that had been extracted from PBMCs. This sample was also put to use in a study of T cells in Graves' hyperthyroidism and ophthalmopathy.

The V gene is TRBV7-3, the J gene TRBJ2-1; no clear D. The specimen was peripheral blood mononuclear cells (PBMCs), collected at new diagnosis, from a patient treated with antithyroid drugs. The sequence was obtained from a woman younger than 30 with Graves disease. The CDR3 nucleotides are TGTGCCAGCAGCAATCTAGGCAATGAGCAGTTCTTC. As protein: CASSNLGNEQFF.